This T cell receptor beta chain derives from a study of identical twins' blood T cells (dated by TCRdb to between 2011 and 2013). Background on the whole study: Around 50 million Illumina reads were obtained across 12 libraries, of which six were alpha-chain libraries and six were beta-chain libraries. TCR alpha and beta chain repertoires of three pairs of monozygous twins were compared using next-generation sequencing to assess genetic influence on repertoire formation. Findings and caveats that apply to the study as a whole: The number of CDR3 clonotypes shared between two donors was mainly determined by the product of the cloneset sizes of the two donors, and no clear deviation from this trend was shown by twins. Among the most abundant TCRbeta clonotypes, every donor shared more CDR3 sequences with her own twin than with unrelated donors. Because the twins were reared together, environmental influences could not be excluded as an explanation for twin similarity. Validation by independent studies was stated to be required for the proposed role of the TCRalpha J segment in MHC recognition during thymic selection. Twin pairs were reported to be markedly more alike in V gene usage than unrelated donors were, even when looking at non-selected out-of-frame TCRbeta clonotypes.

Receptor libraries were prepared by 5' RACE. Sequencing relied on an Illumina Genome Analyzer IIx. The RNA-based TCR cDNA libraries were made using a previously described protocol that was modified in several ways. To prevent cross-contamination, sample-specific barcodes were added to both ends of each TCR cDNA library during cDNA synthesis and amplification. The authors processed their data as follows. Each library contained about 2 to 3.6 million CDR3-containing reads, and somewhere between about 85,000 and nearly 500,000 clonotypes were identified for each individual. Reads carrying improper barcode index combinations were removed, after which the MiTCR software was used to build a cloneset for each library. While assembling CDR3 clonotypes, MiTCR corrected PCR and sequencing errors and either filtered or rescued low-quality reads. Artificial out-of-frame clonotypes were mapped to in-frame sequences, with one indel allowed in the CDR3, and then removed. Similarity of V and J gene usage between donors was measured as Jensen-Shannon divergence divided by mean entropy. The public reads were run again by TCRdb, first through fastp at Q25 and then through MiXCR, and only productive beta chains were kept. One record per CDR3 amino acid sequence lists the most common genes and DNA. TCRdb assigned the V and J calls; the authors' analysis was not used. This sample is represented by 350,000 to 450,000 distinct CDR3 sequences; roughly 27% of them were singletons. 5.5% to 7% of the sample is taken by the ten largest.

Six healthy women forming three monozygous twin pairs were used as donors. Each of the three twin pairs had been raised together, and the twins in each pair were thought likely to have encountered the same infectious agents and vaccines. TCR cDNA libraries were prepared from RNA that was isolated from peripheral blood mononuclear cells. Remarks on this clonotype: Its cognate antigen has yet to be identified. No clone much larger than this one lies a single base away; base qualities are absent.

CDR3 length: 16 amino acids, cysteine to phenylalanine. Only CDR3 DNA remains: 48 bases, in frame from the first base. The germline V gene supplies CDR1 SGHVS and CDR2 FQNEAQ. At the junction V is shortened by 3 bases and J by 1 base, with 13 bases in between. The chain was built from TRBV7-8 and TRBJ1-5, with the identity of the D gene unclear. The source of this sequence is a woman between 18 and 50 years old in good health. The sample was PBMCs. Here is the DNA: TGTGCCAGCAGCTTCGACGGCAAGAGGAGCAATCAGCCCCAGCATTTT. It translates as CASSFDGKRSNQPQHF.